These 19 T cell receptor beta chains were all obtained from the same sample, sequenced in a study of beta chain features in type 1 diabetes. All of the isolated RNA was reverse transcribed, so expressed TCRB transcripts were sequenced. Sequencing used immunoSEQ multiplex PCR; TCRdb keeps in-frame clones, though not all of them. The sample lists a few hundred thousand clones; around a fifth were seen once. Sequenced: naive CD4+ T cells from blood. These receptors all stem from a woman under 30 in good health.

This chain uses TRBV29-1 with TRBJ1-4; 8 positions match TRBD1. The V and J ends lost 4 bases and 6 bases, in that order; junction bases with no gene match: 4. CDR3 length: 13 residues. The germline CDR1 and CDR2 sequences are SQVTM and ANQGSEA. This chain's CDR3 is CSVVGQGYEKLFF. DNA of the CDR3: TGCAGCGTTGTAGGACAGGGCTATGAAAAACTGTTTTTT.

This clone was observed a handful of times. V and J are TRBV28 and TRBJ2-1; 10 positions agree with TRBD2. With V trimmed by 6 bases and J by 8 bases, 10 bases remained unmatched. Germline loops: CDR1 MDHEN, CDR2 SYDVKM. The CDR3 runs to 15 residues. The CDR3 here is CASRGQREGGHEQFF. CDR3 nucleotide sequence: TGTGCCAGCAGGGGTCAGCGGGAGGGTGGCCATGAGCAGTTCTTC.

There are a few counts of this clone. Relative to the germline gene, one junction end is altered; a read error may explain this. The rearrangement links TRBV30 to TRBJ2-7, with a tentative D call TRBD2 (5 bases). Germline V lookup: CDR1 GTSNPN, CDR2 SVGIG (reference sequence). The length of the CDR3 is 11 residues. For the CDR3, the DNA is TGTGCCTGGAGTGCCGGGGAGATGGGGAACTTC. This gives the protein CAWSAGEMGNF.

This clone came up a few times. The CDR3 bases are TGTGCCTCCGAAGCGGGGGCTGGAAACACCATATATTTT. Its translation: CASEAGAGNTIYF. The V call is TRBV30, the J call TRBJ1-3, with TRBD1 as a possible D gene (5 bases). Trimming left V 7 bases short and J 2 bases short, with 12 bases between. The CDR3 runs 13 residues. CDR1 is GTSNPN, CDR2 SVGIG, per germline (reference sequence). The whole variable domain, remainder taken from reference TRBV30 and TRBJ1-3, is SQTIHQWPATLVQPVGSPLSLECTVEGTSNPNLYWYRQAAGRGLQLLFYSVGIGQISSEVPQNLSASRPQDRQFILSSKKLLLSDSGFYLCASEAGAGNTIYFGEGSWLTVV.

V gene TRBV6-5 combines with J gene TRBJ2-3; D not certain. Looked up from germline, CDR1 is MNHEY and CDR2 is SVGAGI. The CDR3 is made up of 14 amino acids. Trimming took 5 bases from V and 0 from J, leaving 9 bases between them. As DNA, the CDR3 is TGTGCCAGCAGTACCCCCGGTAGCACAGATACGCAGTATTTT. The encoded protein is CASSTPGSTDTQYF.

The chain employs TRBV25-1 and TRBJ1-2; D might be TRBD1 (5 bases). The length of the CDR3 is 15 residues. Trimming stripped 2 bases from V and 7 bases from J, with 17 bases between. Germline CDR1 MGHDK, CDR2 SYGVNS. CDR3 DNA: TGTGCCAGCAGTGAAATGGGTCCGACAGAACGTGGCTACACCTTC. Its translation is CASSEMGPTERGYTF.

This chain joins TRBV7-9 and TRBJ2-2; no reliable D call. Germline V gives CDR1 SEHNR, CDR2 FQNEAQ (reference sequence). Deletions cut 1 base from V and 2 bases from J, with 8 bases between. CDR3 length: 15 amino acids. The CDR3 DNA follows: TGTGCCAGCAGCTTAGTCGCTCTAAACACCGGGGAGCTGTTTTTT. This sequence encodes CASSLVALNTGELFF.

This clone has more than one count but fewer than ten. The V and J genes are TRBV9 and TRBJ1-5; no definite D call. Trimming shortened V by 0 bases and J by 1 base, and 8 bases separated the two germline ends. CDR1 and CDR2 from the germline V gene are SGDLS and YYNGEE. This CDR3 is built from 15 residues. CDR3: CASSVGGESNQPQHF. The CDR3 DNA reads as TGTGCCAGCAGCGTAGGGGGAGAGAGCAATCAGCCCCAGCATTTT.

CDR3 coding DNA: TGTGCCAGCCCGTTGGGGCAGGACACAGATACGCAGTATTTT. Residues: CASPLGQDTDTQYF. The chain uses TRBV5-4 and TRBJ2-3, with TRBD1 as a possible D gene (5 bases). The V end was cut by 7 bases, the J end by 2 bases, with 14 bases between. The CDR3 is made up of 14 amino acids. CDR1 and CDR2 (germline): SGHNT, YYREEE (reference sequence).

The J gene is TRBJ2-1, the V gene TRBV9, with 7 bases fitting TRBD2. The germline CDR1 and CDR2 sequences are SGDLS and YYNGEE. This CDR3 region has 15 residues. The ends lost 7 bases at V and 4 bases at J; junction bases unmatched: 11. As DNA, the CDR3 is TGTGCCAGCGCTGTAGCGGGCGACCTTTACAATGAGCAGTTCTTC. Protein product: CASAVAGDLYNEQFF.

This clone was observed a few times. The rearrangement joins TRBV5-6 to TRBJ2-3; 8 nucleotides agree with TRBD1. Per the germline V gene, CDR1 is SGHDT and CDR2 is YYEEEE. The V gene end was trimmed by 3 bases and the J gene end by 1 base; junction bases not matched to a gene: 1. The CDR3 consists of 14 residues. CDR3 nucleotide sequence: TGTGCCAGCAGCTGGGGACAGGGCACAGATACGCAGTATTTT. It specifies CASSWGQGTDTQYF.

The chain carries TRBV18 and TRBJ2-2; D gene unclear. This CDR3 has 15 residues. The ends were cut back, 3 bases at V and 3 bases at J, with 11 bases in the middle. Germline-derived CDR1 and CDR2 are KGHSH and LQKENI. This chain's CDR3 is CASSPVNGDTGELFF. CDR3 DNA sequence: TGTGCCAGCTCACCTGTGAACGGAGACACCGGGGAGCTGTTTTTT.

This clone appeared a few times. The chain carries TRBV13 and TRBJ1-2, with D possibly TRBD1 on 6 matching bases. Germline CDR1 and CDR2: PRHDT and FYEKMQ (reference sequence). The CDR3 sequence is 15 residues long. V was pared by 5 bases and J by 5 bases, with 18 bases between. The CDR3 here is CASSLSTGIGYGYTF. The CDR3 DNA follows: TGTGCCAGCAGCCTCTCTACAGGGATTGGGTATGGCTACACCTTC.

This clone was counted a few times. The rearrangement joins TRBV6-5 to TRBJ2-2, with 9 bases fitting TRBD1. The germline V gene encodes CDR1 MNHEY and CDR2 SVGAGI. This CDR3 region has 14 residues. The V gene end was trimmed by 6 bases and the J gene end by 6 bases; junction bases not matched to a gene: 5. The CDR3 sequence is CASSRDRVPGELFF. The CDR3 region has the DNA TGTGCCAGCAGCCGGGACAGGGTGCCCGGGGAGCTGTTTTTT.

This sequence joins TRBV14 and TRBJ1-1, with D hard to call. CDR1 and CDR2 (germline): SGHDN, FVKESK. The CDR3 runs 14 residues. V was cut by 4 bases and J by 0 bases, with 9 bases left in between. The CDR3 sequence is CASSPVLMNTEAFF. The CDR3, as DNA: TGTGCCAGCAGCCCGGTCCTCATGAACACTGAAGCTTTCTTT.

This chain links TRBV30 with TRBJ1-5; TRBD1 is a possible D gene (6 bases). The CDR3 totals 14 residues. The V end lost 5 bases, the J end lost 7 bases, and 18 bases lay between the germline ends. The germline V gene encodes CDR1 GTSNPN and CDR2 SVGIG (reference sequence). The CDR3 DNA sequence: TGTGCCTGGGGGTCCGGCAGGGGAAGCCAGCCCCAGCATTTT. Encoded protein: CAWGSGRGSQPQHF.

This clone was seen more than once but under ten times. The rearrangement links TRBV4-1 to TRBJ1-2; TRBD1 aligns across 10 bases. CDR3 length: 13 amino acids. Germline V gene sequence: CDR1 MGHRA, CDR2 YSYEKL. The J segment lost 7 bases and the V segment lost 6 bases, leaving 5 bases of the junction unmatched. CDR3 loop: CASRRTGGSGYTF. The CDR3 region has the DNA TGCGCCAGCAGACGGACAGGGGGTAGTGGCTACACCTTC.

The chain has TRBV10-3 and TRBJ2-1; 8 bases fit TRBD2. The CDR3 is made up of 13 amino acids. Germline-derived CDR1 and CDR2 are ENHRY and SYGVKD. With 8 bases clipped from V and 7 bases from J, the junction kept 7 bases outside the gene matches. CDR3 sequence: CAIQAGDINEQFF. The CDR3 DNA sequence: TGTGCCATCCAAGCGGGAGATATAAATGAGCAGTTCTTC.

In its sample, this clone was seen a few times. The V gene is TRBV7-2, the J gene TRBJ1-2; D is perhaps TRBD1 (5 bases). CDR3 length equals 16 residues. V lost 5 bases, J lost 4 bases, and 20 bases lay in between. Germline V gene sequence: CDR1 SGHTA, CDR2 FQGNSA. The CDR3 is CASSAGSGQSVYGYTF. DNA for the CDR3: TGTGCCAGCAGCGCAGGGAGCGGGCAATCGGTCTATGGCTACACCTTC. Combining the CDR3 with reference TRBV7-2 and TRBJ1-2 gives the whole variable domain GAGVSQSPSNKVTEKGKDVELRCDPISGHTALYWYRQSLGQGLEFLIYFQGNSAPDKSGLPSDRFSAERTGGSVSTLTIQRTQQEDSAVYLCASSAGSGQSVYGYTFGSGTRLTVV.